This T cell receptor (beta chain) derives from a study of cytomegalovirus exposure and HLA in healthy donors. Study-level findings and limits: It was 164 TCR beta chains that were listed as cytomegalovirus-associated. CMV serostatus was the only immune exposure information that was available. After further analysis at a later stage, 15,000 to 20,000 TCR beta sequences were associated with HLA alleles at 0.05 false discovery rate.

This CDR3 is built from 15 residues. CDR1 and CDR2 (germline): SGHVS, FNYEAQ. V was trimmed by 1 base and J by 0 bases, leaving 6 bases between them. Amplification used 60 Vbeta primers and 13 Jbeta primers. TCRdb keeps only in-frame clones here, not all; method: immunoSEQ multiplex PCR. The profile covers around 130,000 clones, with 73% appearing a single time and around 2.1% taken by the ten largest. Unrecorded immune exposure was likely among donors, who were nominally healthy when sampled. With respect to this clone: Its antigen is unidentified.

Sequencing input: PBMCs. The TCR originated in a woman between 40 and 50 years old in good health and CMV-seropositive. J is TRBJ1-4 and V is TRBV7-6; D remains ambiguous. The DNA of the CDR3 is TGTGCCAGCAGCTTAGTTCCTGCAACTAATGAAAAACTGTTTTTT. Its translation is CASSLVPATNEKLFF.